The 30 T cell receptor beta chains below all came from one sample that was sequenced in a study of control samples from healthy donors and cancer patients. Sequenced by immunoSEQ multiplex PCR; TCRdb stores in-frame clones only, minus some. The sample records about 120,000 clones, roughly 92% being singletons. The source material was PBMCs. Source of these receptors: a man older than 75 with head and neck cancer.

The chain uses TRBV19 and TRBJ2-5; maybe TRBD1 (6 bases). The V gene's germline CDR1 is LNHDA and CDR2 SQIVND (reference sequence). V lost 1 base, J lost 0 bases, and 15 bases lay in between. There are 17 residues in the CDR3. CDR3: CASSIGRTAKYQETQYF. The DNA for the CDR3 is TGTGCCAGTAGTATAGGGCGGACAGCGAAGTACCAAGAGACCCAGTACTTC.

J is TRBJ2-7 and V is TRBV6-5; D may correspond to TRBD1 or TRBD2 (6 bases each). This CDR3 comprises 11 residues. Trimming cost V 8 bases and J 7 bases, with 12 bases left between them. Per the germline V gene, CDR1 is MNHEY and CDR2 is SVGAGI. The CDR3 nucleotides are TGTGCCAGCCGGGGGCCGGGGGAGCAGTACTTC. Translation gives CASRGPGEQYF.

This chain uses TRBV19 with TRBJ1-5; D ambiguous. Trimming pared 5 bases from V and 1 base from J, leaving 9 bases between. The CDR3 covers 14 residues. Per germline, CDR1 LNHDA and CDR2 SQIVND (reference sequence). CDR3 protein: CASSVSVSNQPQHF. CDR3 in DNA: TGTGCCAGTAGTGTGTCGGTAAGCAATCAGCCCCAGCATTTT.

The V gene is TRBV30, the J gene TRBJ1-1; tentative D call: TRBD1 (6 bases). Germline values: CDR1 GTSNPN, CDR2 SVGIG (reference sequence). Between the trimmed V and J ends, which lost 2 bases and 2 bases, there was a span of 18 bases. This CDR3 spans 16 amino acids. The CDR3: CAWSIRDTRGNTEAFF. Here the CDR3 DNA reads TGTGCCTGGAGTATCCGGGACACTAGGGGTAACACTGAAGCTTTCTTT.

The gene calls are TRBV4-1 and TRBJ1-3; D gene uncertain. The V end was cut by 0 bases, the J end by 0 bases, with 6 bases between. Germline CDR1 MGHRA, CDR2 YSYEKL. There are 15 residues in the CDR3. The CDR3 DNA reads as TGCGCCAGCAGCCAAGACCGGGGCTCTGGAAACACCATATATTTT. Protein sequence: CASSQDRGSGNTIYF.

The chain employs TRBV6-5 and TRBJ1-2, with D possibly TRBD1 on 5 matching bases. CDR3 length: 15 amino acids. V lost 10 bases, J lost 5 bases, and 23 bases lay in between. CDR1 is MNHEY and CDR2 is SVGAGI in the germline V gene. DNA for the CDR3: TGTGCCATTAGGGACGGACGATTTGGGGATTATGGCTACACCTTC. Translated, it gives CAIRDGRFGDYGYTF.

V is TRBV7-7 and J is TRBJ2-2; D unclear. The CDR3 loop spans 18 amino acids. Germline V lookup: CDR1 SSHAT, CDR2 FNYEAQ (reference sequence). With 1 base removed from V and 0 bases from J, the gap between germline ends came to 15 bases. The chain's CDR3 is CASSLGPGGFANTGELFF. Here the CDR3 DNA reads TGTGCCAGCAGCTTAGGACCGGGTGGGTTCGCGAACACCGGGGAGCTGTTTTTT.

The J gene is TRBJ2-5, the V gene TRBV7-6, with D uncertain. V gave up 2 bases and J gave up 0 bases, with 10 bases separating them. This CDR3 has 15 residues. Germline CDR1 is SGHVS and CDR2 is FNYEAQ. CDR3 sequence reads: CASSLQWGNQETQYF. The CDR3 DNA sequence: TGTGCCAGCAGCTTACAATGGGGAAACCAAGAGACCCAGTACTTC.

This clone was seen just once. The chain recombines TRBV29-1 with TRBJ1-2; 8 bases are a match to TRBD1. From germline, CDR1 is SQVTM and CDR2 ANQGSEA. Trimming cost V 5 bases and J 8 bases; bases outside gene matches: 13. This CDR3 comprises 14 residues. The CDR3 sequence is CSVNPDRAWGGYTF. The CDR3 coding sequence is TGCAGCGTTAACCCGGACAGGGCTTGGGGGGGCTACACCTTC.

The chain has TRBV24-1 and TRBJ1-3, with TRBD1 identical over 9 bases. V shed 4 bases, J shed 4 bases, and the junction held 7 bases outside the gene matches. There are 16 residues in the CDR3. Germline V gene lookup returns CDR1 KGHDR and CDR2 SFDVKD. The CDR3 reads CATSESGTGWGNTIYF. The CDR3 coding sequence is TGTGCCACCAGTGAGTCCGGGACAGGGTGGGGAAACACCATATATTTT.

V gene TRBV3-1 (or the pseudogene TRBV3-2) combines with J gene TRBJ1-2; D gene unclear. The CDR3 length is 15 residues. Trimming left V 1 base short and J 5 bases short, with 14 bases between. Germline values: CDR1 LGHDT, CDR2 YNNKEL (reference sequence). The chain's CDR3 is CASSQGYGGLYGYTF. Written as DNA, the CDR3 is TGTGCCAGCAGCCAAGGGTACGGAGGGCTGTATGGCTACACCTTC.

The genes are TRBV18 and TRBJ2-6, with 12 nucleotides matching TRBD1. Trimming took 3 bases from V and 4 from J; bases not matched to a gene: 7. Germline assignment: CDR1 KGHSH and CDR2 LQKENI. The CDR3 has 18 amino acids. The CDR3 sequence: CASSPGTGGAMGANVLTF. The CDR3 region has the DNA TGTGCCAGCTCACCGGGGACAGGGGGCGCTATGGGGGCCAACGTCCTGACTTTC.

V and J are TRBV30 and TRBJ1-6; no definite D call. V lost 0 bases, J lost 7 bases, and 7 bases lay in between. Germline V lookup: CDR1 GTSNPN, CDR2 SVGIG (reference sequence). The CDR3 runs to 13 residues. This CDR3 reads CAWSVGRNSPLHF. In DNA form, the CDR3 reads TGTGCCTGGAGTGTAGGCCGGAATTCACCCCTCCACTTT.

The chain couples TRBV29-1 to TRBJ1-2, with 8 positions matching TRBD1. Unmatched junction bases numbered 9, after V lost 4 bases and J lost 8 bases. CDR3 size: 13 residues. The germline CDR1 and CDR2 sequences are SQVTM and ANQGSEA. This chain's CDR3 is CSVVGQGSLGYTF. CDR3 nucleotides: TGCAGCGTTGTAGGACAGGGCTCGTTGGGCTACACCTTC.

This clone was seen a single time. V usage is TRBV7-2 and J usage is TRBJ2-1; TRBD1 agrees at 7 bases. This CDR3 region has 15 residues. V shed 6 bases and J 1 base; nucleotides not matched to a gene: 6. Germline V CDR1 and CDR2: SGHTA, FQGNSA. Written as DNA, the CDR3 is TGTGCCAGCAGGACCGGGACAGTATCCTACAATGAGCAGTTCTTC. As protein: CASRTGTVSYNEQFF.

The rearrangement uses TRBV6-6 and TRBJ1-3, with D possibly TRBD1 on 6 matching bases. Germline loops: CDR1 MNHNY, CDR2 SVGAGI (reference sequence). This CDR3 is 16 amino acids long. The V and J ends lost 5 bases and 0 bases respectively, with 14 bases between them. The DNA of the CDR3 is TGTGCCAGCAGTGTACAGGGTCCCCGCTCTGGAAACACCATATATTTT. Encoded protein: CASSVQGPRSGNTIYF.

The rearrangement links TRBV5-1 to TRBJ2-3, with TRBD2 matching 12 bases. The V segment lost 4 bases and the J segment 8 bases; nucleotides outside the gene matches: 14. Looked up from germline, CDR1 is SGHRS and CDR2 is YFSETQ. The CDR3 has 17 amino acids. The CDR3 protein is CASSPALLAGGMGTQYF. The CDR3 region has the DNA TGCGCCAGCAGCCCGGCGTTGCTAGCGGGGGGGATGGGTACGCAGTATTTT.

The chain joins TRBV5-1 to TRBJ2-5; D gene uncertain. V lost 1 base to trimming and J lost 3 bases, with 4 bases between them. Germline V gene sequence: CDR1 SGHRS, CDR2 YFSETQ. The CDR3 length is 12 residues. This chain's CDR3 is CASSLREETQYF. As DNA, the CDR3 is TGCGCCAGCAGCTTGAGGGAAGAGACCCAGTACTTC.

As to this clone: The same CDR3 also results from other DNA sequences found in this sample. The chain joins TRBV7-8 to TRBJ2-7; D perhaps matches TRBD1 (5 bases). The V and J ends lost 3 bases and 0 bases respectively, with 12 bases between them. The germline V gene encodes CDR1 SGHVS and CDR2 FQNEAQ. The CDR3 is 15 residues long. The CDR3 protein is CASSLGRRGSYEQYF. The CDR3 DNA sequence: TGTGCCAGCAGCTTGGGGCGAAGAGGCTCCTACGAGCAGTACTTC.

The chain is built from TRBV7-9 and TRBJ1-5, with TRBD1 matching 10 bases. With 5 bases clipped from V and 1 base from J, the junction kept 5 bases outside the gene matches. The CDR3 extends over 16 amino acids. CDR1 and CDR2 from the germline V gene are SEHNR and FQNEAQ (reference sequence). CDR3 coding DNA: TGTGCCAGCAGCCCTGGACAGGGGGGAAGCAATCAGCCCCAGCATTTT. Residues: CASSPGQGGSNQPQHF.

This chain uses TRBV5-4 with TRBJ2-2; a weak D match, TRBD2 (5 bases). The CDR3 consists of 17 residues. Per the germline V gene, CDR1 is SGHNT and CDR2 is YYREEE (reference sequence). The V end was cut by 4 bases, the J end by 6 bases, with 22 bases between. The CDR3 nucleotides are TGTGCCAGCAGCCGAGGACTGGTAACGTTAAAACCCGGGGAGCTGTTTTTT. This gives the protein CASSRGLVTLKPGELFF. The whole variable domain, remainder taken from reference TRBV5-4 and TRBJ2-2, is ETGVTQSPTHLIKTRGQQVTLRCSSQSGHNTVSWYQQALGQGPQFIFQYYREEENGRGNFPPRFSGLQFPNYSSELNVNALELDDSALYLCASSRGLVTLKPGELFFGEGSRLTVL.

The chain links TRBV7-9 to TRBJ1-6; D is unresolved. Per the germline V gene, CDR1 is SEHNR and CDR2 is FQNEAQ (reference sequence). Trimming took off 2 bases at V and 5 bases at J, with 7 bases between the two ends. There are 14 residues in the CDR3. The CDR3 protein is CASSLTQNNSPLHF. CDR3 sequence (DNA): TGTGCCAGCAGCTTAACTCAAAATAATTCACCCCTCCACTTT.

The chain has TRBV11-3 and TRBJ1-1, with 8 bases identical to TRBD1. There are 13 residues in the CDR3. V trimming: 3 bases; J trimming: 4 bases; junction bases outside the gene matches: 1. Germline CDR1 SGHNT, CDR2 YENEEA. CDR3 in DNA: TGTGCCAGCAGCTTGACAGGGGCCACTGAAGCTTTCTTT. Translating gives CASSLTGATEAFF.

The CDR3 nucleotides are TGTGCCAGCAGTTACGAGGGGCGGGAAAAACTGTTTTTT. This sequence encodes CASSYEGREKLFF. The chain carries TRBV6-6 and TRBJ1-4, with D perhaps TRBD1 (5 bases). CDR1 and CDR2 (germline): MNHNY, SVGAGI (reference sequence). This CDR3 region has 13 residues. Between the trimmed V and J ends, which lost 2 bases and 8 bases, there was a span of 9 bases.

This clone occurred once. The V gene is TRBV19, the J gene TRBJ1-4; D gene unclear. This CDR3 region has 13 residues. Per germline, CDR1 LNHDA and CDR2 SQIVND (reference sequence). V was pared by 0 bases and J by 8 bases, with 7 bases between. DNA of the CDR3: TGTGCCAGTAGTATAGATAGGCACGAAAAACTGTTTTTT. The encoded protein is CASSIDRHEKLFF.

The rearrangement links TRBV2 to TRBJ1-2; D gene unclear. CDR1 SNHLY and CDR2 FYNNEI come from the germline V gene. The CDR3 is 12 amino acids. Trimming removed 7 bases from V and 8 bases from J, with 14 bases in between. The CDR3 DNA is TGTGCCAGCACCCCAGGCAGAGAAGGCTACACCTTC. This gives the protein CASTPGREGYTF.

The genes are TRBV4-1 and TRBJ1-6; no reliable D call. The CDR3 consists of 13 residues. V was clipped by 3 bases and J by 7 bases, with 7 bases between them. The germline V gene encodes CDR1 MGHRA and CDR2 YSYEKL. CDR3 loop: CASSHEPNSPLHF. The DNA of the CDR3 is TGCGCCAGCAGCCATGAGCCGAATTCACCCCTCCACTTT.

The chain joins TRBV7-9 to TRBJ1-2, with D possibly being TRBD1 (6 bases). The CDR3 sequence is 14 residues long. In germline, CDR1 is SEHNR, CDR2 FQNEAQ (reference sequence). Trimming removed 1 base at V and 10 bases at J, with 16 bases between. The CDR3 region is CASSLGPQGLDYTF. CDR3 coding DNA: TGTGCCAGCAGCTTAGGTCCCCAGGGGCTCGACTACACCTTC.

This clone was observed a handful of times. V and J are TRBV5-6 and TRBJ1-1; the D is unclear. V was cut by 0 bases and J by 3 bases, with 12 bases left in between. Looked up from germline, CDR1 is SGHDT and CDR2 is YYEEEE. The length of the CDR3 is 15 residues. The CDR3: CASSLVNGGYTEAFF. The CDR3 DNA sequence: TGTGCCAGCAGCTTGGTAAACGGCGGCTACACTGAAGCTTTCTTT.

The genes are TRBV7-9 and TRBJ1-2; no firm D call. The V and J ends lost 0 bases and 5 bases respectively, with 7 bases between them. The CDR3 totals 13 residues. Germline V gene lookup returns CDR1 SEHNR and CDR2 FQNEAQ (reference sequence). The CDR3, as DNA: TGTGCCAGCAGCTTAGCGTGGGAGTATGGCTACACCTTC. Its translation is CASSLAWEYGYTF.